The T cell receptor beta chain described here comes from a study of shared clonotypes between healthy human individuals (dated by TCRdb to 2019 to 2021). With regard to the full study: The cohort comprised two women and three men aged 18 to 49 years. For each donor, three plates each were used for CD4 naive and CD4 memory, two plates were used for CD8 naive, and one plate was used for CD8 memory. Blood TCR repertoires of about 5 healthy adults were deeply sequenced to estimate repertoire size and the extent of clonotype sharing between individuals. Leukapheresis yielded between about 0.8 and 9.5 billion PBMCs per donor. Different laboratories and diverse techniques were used to prepare libraries and sequence TCR repertoires, to increase sequencing depth and limit assay-specific biases. General study outcomes and caveats: Rarefaction of sorted-subset datasets indicated incomplete sequencing despite the large sequencing depth. The small number of donors limited the genetic and exposure-history diversity represented. Compared with non-shared clonotypes, the clonotypes found in all four sorted-subset donors had higher generation probabilities. Sharing across four donors was observed for about 5% of naive CD4, less than 4% of naive CD8, over 2% of memory CD4, and about 0.39% of memory CD8 clonotypes. Sampling was restricted to blood, and TCR repertoires in tissue are likely to differ from TCR repertoires in blood. Pairwise subsampling indicated that sequencing depth was expected to affect the degree of clonotype sharing among donors. Naive subsets generally had larger estimated clonotype richness than memory subsets.

Using the deep immunoSEQ assay, multiplex PCR amplified TCR CDR3 regions from genomic DNA. Extracted genomic DNA from each cell subset was spread evenly across all wells of several immunoSEQ 96-well plates, with each plate serving as a replicate. For sorted subsets, each replicate PCR was loaded with about 0.2 ug genomic DNA, equivalent to 30,000 to 35,000 T cell genomes. Purified libraries were measured with a Qubit 3.0 fluorometer, size-checked on a Bioanalyzer 2100, and measured again with the KAPA Library Quantification kit. Every immunoSEQ 96-well plate was sequenced on a dedicated single-read 150-cycle Illumina NextSeq 550 flow cell. On the authors' methods: Because only junctional sequences without quality scores were contained in the immunoSEQ output, filtering matching that applied to full-length reads could not be performed. To assign V/J genes and CDR3, sequences were annotated using PyIR, a Python wrapper for IgBLAST v1.9, with IMGT germline references. Reads with weak V/J assignments (E-value above 1e-6), missing CDR3, stop codons, out-of-frame junctions, or ambiguous translated residues were removed. V3J clonotypes were defined as sequences sharing an identical inferred V gene, J gene, and CDR3 amino acid sequence. Percentage overlap between repertoires was calculated by dividing the number of shared unique clonotypes by the size of the smaller repertoire. Richness of each repertoire was evaluated using RTK rarefaction, the Chao1 estimator, and Recon v2.1 estimates of unobserved clonotypes. Generation probabilities for all TCRbeta clonotypes obtained by the gDNA method from a handful of donors were computed using OLGA. This is the immuneACCESS table as TCRdb keeps it, with only in-frame sequences that have V and J called. A part of the clones is gone; compared with another copy, unresolved V genes explain less than half, and the rest is unexplained. V, J and clone size derive from that table, while D and trimming were established from the DNA sequence. A total of some 1,100,000 clones appear in this sample, around 82% of them only once. The ten largest clones represent approximately 0.52% of the sample.

The donors were healthy, HIV-negative adults with no recently reported acute infections or vaccinations. Every donor was a Caucasian adult living in Nashville, Tennessee, USA. CD4+ T cells were enriched by magnetic negative selection; naive cells were then positively selected on CD45RA, and the negative fraction formed the memory subset. Blood was obtained by leukapheresis, after which PBMCs were separated by Ficoll-Histopaque density gradient centrifugation and cryopreserved in liquid nitrogen vapor phase. Analytical flow cytometry was used to check the purity and quantity of every magnetically sorted T cell population. From each sorted fraction, genomic DNA was isolated and quantified by UV absorbance on a Nanodrop 2000c. Via the germline V gene, CDR1 is MNHEY and CDR2 SVGAGI. From its cysteine to its phenylalanine, the CDR3 spans 14 amino acids. The DNA shown is the 42-base CDR3, in frame from base 1. Trimming at the junction amounts to 3 bases on V and 4 bases on J, and the germline ends lie 13 bases apart.

Of note for this clone: Its cognate antigen has yet to be identified. No much larger clonotype is one base removed from it; base qualities were not supplied.

The TCR was taken from a man younger than 35 in good health. Some clones in this sample may be carry-over from other donors' samples. The chain employs TRBV6-5 and TRBJ2-7; confidence is insufficient to name the D gene. What was sequenced was memory CD4+ T cells from PBMCs. The cell subset or site label, as the study defines it: CD45RA-negative fraction. The base sequence is TGTGCCAGCAGTTATATGGCGGCGACATACGAGCAGTACTTC. It is translated as CASSYMAATYEQYF.